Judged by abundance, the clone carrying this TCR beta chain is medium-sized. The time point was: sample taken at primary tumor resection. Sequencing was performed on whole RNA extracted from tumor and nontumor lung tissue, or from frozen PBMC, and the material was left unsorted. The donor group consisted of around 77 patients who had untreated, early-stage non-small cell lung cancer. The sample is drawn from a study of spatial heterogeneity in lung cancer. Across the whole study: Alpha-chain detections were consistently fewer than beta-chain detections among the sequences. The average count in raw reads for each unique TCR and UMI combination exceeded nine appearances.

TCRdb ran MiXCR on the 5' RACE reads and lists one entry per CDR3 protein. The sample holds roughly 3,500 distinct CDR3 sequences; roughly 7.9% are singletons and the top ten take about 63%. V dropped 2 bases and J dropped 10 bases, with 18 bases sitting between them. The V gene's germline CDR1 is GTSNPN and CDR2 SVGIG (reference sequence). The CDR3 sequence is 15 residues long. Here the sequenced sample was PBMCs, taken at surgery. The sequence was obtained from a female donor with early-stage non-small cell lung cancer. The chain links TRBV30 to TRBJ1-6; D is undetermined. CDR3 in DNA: TGTGCCTGGAGTCTCCCAGCCACTCGGGGATCACCCCTCCACTTT. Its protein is CAWSLPATRGSPLHF.